This is a list of T cell receptor beta chains from one sample in a study of beta chain features in type 1 diabetes. Generated by immunoSEQ multiplex PCR, the TCRdb table keeps only in-frame clones and is missing some. The repertoire holds roughly 280,000 clones, with less than 30% as singletons. Source material: naive CD4+ T cells from blood. These TCRs come from a woman between 25 and 40 years old with type 1 diabetes. Both conserved end residues are part of each CDR3. Fields, in order: J gene, V gene, CDR3 length, D gene, clone size, CDR3 protein, CDR3 DNA. D genes are given only for firm matches. Size tells how often a clone was seen (once, few, many) or the class of an expanded clone, and some rows leave it out.

TRBJ2-1	TRBV9	16	TRBD2	NA	CASSGTSGASYNEQFF	TGTGCCAGCAGCGGGACTAGCGGGGCGTCCTACAATGAGCAGTTCTTC
TRBJ2-3	TRBV5-1	14	NA	few	CASSRTGGQDTQYF	TGCGCCAGCAGCCGGACCGGCGGGCAGGATACGCAGTATTTT
TRBJ2-7	TRBV30	11	NA	NA	CACSGTYEQYF	TGTGCCTGTTCAGGTACCTACGAGCAGTACTTC
TRBJ2-1	TRBV4-1	13	NA	NA	CASAPPSGRHEFF	TGCGCCAGCGCGCCGCCGAGTGGCAGGCATGAGTTCTTC
TRBJ2-1	TRBV7-3	14	NA	few	CASSSSSGGGKQFF	TGTGCCAGCAGCTCCTCTAGCGGAGGGGGGAAGCAGTTCTTC
TRBJ1-4	TRBV27	15	TRBD1	few	CASSYGVQGNRKLFF	TGTGCCAGCAGTTATGGGGTACAGGGGAATAGGAAACTGTTTTTT
TRBJ2-2	TRBV6-4	15	NA	few	CASSPEDSYTGELFF	TGTGCCAGCAGTCCAGAGGACAGCTACACCGGGGAGCTGTTTTTT
TRBJ1-2	TRBV29-1	11	NA	NA	CSATGNYGYTF	TGCAGCGCTACAGGGAACTATGGCTACACCTTC
TRBJ2-2	TRBV7-9	12	NA	few	CANPSGTGELFF	TGTGCCAACCCTAGTGGCACCGGGGAGCTGTTTTTT
TRBJ2-5	TRBV5-4	17	NA	NA	CASSLAMGSGLQETQYF	TGTGCCAGCAGCTTGGCCATGGGTAGCGGACTCCAAGAGACCCAGTACTTC
TRBJ2-5	TRBV11-2	13	NA	NA	CASSLVGGETQYF	TGTGCCAGCAGCTTAGTGGGGGGAGAGACCCAGTACTTC
TRBJ1-1	TRBV7-2	13	TRBD1	few	CASSLQGATEAFF	TGTGCCAGCAGCTTGCAGGGGGCCACTGAAGCTTTCTTT
TRBJ2-1	TRBV5-4	15	TRBD1	NA	CASSARTGSYNEQFF	TGTGCCAGCAGCGCCCGGACAGGGTCCTACAATGAGCAGTTCTTC
TRBJ2-5	TRBV10-3	12	NA	few	CATTQGQETQYF	TGTGCCACCACTCAGGGGCAAGAGACCCAGTACTTC
TRBJ2-4	TRBV29-1	14	TRBD2	NA	CSVAPGGDGNIQYF	TGCAGCGTTGCCCCTGGGGGGGACGGGAACATTCAGTACTTC
TRBJ1-2	TRBV5-1	14	NA	NA	CASSGTTGKGGYTF	TGCGCCAGCAGCGGGACAACAGGGAAGGGTGGCTACACCTTC
TRBJ1-1	TRBV30	16	TRBD1	NA	CAWSGGQVGANTEAFF	TGTGCCTGGAGTGGTGGACAGGTGGGCGCGAACACTGAAGCTTTCTTT
TRBJ1-4	TRBV30	13	NA	NA	CAWSADFGEKLFF	TGTGCCTGGAGTGCGGACTTTGGGGAAAAACTGTTTTTT
TRBJ2-7	TRBV5-1	15	NA	NA	CASSRQGSTTYEQYF	TGCGCCAGCAGTCGGCAGGGGTCCACGACCTACGAGCAGTACTTC
TRBJ2-7	TRBV28	11	NA	NA	CASSLSGLIHF	TGTGCCAGCAGTTTATCCGGACTCATTCATTTC
TRBJ2-7	TRBV2	19	NA	few	CASREPDQHFPLSSYEQYF	TGTGCCAGCCGGGAACCCGATCAACATTTCCCCCTGAGCTCCTACGAGCAGTACTTC
TRBJ1-1	TRBV9	14	NA	few	CASSVQESNTEAFF	TGTGCCAGCAGCGTGCAGGAATCGAACACTGAAGCTTTCTTT
TRBJ2-7	TRBV4-1	14	NA	NA	CASSQAGEAGEQYF	TGCGCCAGCAGCCAAGCGGGAGAGGCCGGCGAGCAGTACTTC
TRBJ2-3	TRBV5-4	13	NA	few	CASSSHYTDTQYF	TGTGCCAGCAGCTCCCACTACACAGATACGCAGTATTTT
TRBJ1-2	TRBV7-2	12	TRBD1	NA	CASSPDRVGYTF	TGTGCCAGCAGCCCGGACAGGGTTGGCTACACCTTC
TRBJ1-1	TRBV4-1	14	NA	NA	CASSRERTVDEAFF	TGCGCCAGCAGCCGAGAGCGGACAGTAGATGAAGCTTTCTTT
TRBJ2-7	TRBV20-1	10	NA	few	CSPRVYEQYF	TGCAGTCCCCGGGTCTACGAGCAGTACTTC
TRBJ2-7	TRBV28	14	TRBD1	few	CASTPGQGTHEQYF	TGTGCCAGCACCCCGGGACAGGGGACTCACGAGCAGTACTTC
TRBJ2-1	TRBV30	16	TRBD2	NA	CAWSVRGGSSYNEQFF	TGTGCCTGGAGTGTAAGGGGAGGGAGCTCCTACAATGAGCAGTTCTTC
TRBJ2-3	TRBV9	16	TRBD2	NA	CASSSRTSGNSDTQYF	TGTGCCAGCAGCTCGCGGACTAGCGGGAATTCGGATACGCAGTATTTT
TRBJ1-2	TRBV6-6	12	NA	few	CASCWGGEGYTF	TGTGCCAGCTGCTGGGGAGGCGAGGGCTACACCTTC
TRBJ2-3	TRBV29-1	14	TRBD2	few	CSVGPSGSTDTQYF	TGCAGCGTTGGGCCTAGCGGGAGCACAGATACGCAGTATTTT
TRBJ2-3	TRBV20-1	11	NA	NA	CSEGSTDTQYF	TGCAGTGAGGGGAGCACAGATACGCAGTATTTT
TRBJ2-2	TRBV29-1	15	TRBD2	few	CNRTSDNGGTGELFF	TGCAACCGGACTAGCGACAATGGCGGCACCGGGGAGCTGTTTTTT
TRBJ1-1	TRBV2	14	NA	few	CASSARGKVPEAFF	TGTGCCAGCAGTGCTAGGGGGAAAGTCCCTGAAGCTTTCTTT
TRBJ2-3	TRBV29-1	17	TRBD2	NA	CSVVGAGEGRGPDTQYF	TGCAGCGTTGTCGGAGCGGGAGAAGGGAGAGGGCCAGATACGCAGTATTTT
TRBJ2-5	TRBV7-9	13	NA	few	CASSLSGQETQYF	TGTGCCAGCAGCCTTTCAGGACAAGAGACCCAGTACTTC